This T cell receptor (beta chain) was identified during a study of T cell repertoires in aging, cancer and after chemotherapy. Per germline, CDR1 MNHEY and CDR2 SMNVEV (reference sequence). This CDR3 region has 13 residues. Between the trimmed V and J ends, which lost 2 bases and 4 bases, there was a span of 9 bases. The template was genomic DNA from peripheral blood, not RNA. On this clonotype itself: Antigen: not known.

Study-wide points: Age-matched healthy donors had significantly more diverse, less clonal blood TCR repertoires than untreated cancer patients. Immunological memory after chemotherapy cannot be judged from the repertoire data. Rebound thymic output was suggested by rising median generation probability during chemotherapy in each cancer cohort.

A mixed TRB-A/B primer pool amplified rearranged TRB by multiplex touch-down PCR. TCRdb independently ran MiXCR on the multiplex PCR reads; one entry per CDR3 protein. This table has about 3,200 distinct CDR3 sequences, approximately 42% appearing once. The specimen sequenced was blood. The clonotype comes from a human donor with a blood cancer. The chain links TRBV27 to TRBJ2-7; D is ambiguous. CDR3 DNA sequence: TGTGCCAGCAGTTTAGGCGTTGATTACGAGCAGTACTTC. Translation: CASSLGVDYEQYF.